Given below is one T cell receptor (beta chain) in context. Between the trimmed V and J ends, which lost 7 bases and 4 bases, there was a span of 13 bases. The CDR3 is 12 amino acids. From germline, CDR1 is SQVTM and CDR2 ANQGSEA. The record originates from a study of immune evolution from preneoplasia to lung adenocarcinoma. Generated by immunoSEQ multiplex PCR, the TCRdb table keeps only in-frame clones and is missing some. This sample has under 9,000 clones, with about 76% found just once. Sequenced material: FFPE minimally invasive lung adenocarcinoma tissue. This receptor was identified in a person between 70 and 80 years old with lung adenocarcinoma. The chain uses TRBV29-1 and TRBJ1-1; D not resolved. CDR3 nucleotides: TGCAGCGCGGCCCCCTCATCCACTGAAGCTTTCTTT. Amino acid sequence: CSAAPSSTEAFF.